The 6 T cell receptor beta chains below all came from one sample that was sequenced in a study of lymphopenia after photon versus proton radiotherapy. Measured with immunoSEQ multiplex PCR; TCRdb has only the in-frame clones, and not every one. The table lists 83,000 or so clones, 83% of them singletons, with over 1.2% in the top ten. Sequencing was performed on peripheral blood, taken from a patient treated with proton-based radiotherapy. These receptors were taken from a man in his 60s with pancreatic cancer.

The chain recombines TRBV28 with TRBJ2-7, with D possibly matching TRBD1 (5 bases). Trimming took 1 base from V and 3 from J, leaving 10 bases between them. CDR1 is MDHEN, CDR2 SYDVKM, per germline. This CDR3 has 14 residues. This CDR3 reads CASSLLGHDYEQYF. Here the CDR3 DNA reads TGTGCCAGCAGTTTATTAGGACACGACTACGAGCAGTACTTC.

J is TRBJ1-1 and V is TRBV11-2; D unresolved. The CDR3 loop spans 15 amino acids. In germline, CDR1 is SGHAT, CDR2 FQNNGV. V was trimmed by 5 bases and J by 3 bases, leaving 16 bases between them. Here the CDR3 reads CASSGVGPRDTEAFF. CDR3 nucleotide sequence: TGTGCCAGCAGCGGGGTTGGGCCTCGAGACACTGAAGCTTTCTTT.

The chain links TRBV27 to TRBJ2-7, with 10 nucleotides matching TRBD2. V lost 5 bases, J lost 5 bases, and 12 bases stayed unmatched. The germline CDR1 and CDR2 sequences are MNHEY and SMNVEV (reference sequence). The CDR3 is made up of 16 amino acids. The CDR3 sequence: CASSLLITSGVHEQYF. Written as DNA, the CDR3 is TGTGCCAGCAGTCTGCTAATTACTAGCGGGGTGCACGAGCAGTACTTC.

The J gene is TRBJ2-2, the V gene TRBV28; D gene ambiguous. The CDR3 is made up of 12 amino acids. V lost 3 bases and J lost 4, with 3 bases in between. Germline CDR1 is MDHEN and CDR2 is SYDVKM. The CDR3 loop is CASSFGTGELFF. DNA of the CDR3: TGTGCCAGCAGTTTCGGCACCGGGGAGCTGTTTTTT. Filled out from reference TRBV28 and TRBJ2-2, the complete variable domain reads DVKVTQSSRYLVKRTGEKVFLECVQDMDHENMFWYRQDPGLGLRLIYFSYDVKMKEKGDIPEGYSVSREKKERFSLILESASTNQTSMYLCASSFGTGELFFGEGSRLTVL.

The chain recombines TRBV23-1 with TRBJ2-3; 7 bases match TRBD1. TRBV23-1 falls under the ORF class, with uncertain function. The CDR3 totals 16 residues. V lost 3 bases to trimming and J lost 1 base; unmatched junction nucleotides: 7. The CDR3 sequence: CASSHGTDLGTDTQYF. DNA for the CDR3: TGCGCCAGCAGTCACGGGACAGATTTAGGCACAGATACGCAGTATTTT.

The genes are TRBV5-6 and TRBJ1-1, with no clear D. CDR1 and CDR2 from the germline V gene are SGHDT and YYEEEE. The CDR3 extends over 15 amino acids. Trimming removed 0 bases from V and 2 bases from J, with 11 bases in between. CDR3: CASSLALTRNTEAFF. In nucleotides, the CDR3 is TGTGCCAGCAGCTTGGCCCTGACAAGAAACACTGAAGCTTTCTTT.